These 11 T cell receptor beta chains came from one sample sequenced in a study of identical twins. TCRdb reprocessed the 5' RACE reads via MiXCR and lists one record per CDR3 protein. The table shows around 280,000 distinct CDR3 sequences, with 8% to 9% occurring only once. This sample also belongs to another study, concerning yellow fever vaccine responses in identical twins.

Sequenced sample: memory (CD45RO+) T cells sorted from blood. Every receptor here comes from a woman under 30 in good health.

The table lists this clonotype with many counts. The chain employs TRBV7-9 and TRBJ2-3; D gene uncertain. Germline CDR1 SEHNR, CDR2 FQNEAQ (reference sequence). Trimming removed 6 bases at V and 0 bases at J, with 13 bases between. The CDR3 extends over 15 amino acids. The CDR3 DNA sequence: TGTGCCAGCAGTCCGGACGGCTCAAGCACAGATACGCAGTATTTT. Amino acids: CASSPDGSSTDTQYF. Looking up the rest from reference TRBV7-9 and TRBJ2-3 gives the full variable domain: DTGVSQNPRHKITKRGQNVTFRCDPISEHNRLYWYRQTLGQGPEFLTYFQNEAQLEKSRLLSDRFSAERPKGSFSTLEIQRTEQGDSAMYLCASSPDGSSTDTQYFGPGTRLTVL.

This clonotype was seen a few times. The V call is TRBV2, the J call TRBJ1-6, with D perhaps matching TRBD1 (6 bases). The germline CDR1 and CDR2 sequences are SNHLY and FYNNEI. This CDR3 has 12 amino acids. The V end lost 8 bases, the J end lost 5 bases, and 7 bases lay between the germline ends. This CDR3 is CASGQHNSPLHF. In DNA, the CDR3 is TGTGCCAGCGGACAGCATAATTCACCCCTCCACTTT.

The chain recombines TRBV7-7 with TRBJ2-5; TRBD1 aligns across 8 bases. The CDR3 loop spans 17 amino acids. Losses at the gene ends were 1 base for V and 5 bases for J; bases not matched to a gene: 12. Germline V CDR1 and CDR2: SSHAT, FNYEAQ (reference sequence). The DNA for the CDR3 is TGTGCCAGCAGCTTAGGGTCCGGGACAGGCGGTTGGGAGACCCAGTACTTC. Translated, it gives CASSLGSGTGGWETQYF.

This clonotype was counted a few times. The chain uses TRBV5-5 and TRBJ2-5; perhaps TRBD1 as D (5 bases). The length of the CDR3 is 14 residues. Germline CDR1 is SGHKS and CDR2 is YYEKEE (reference sequence). V lost 0 bases to trimming and J lost 5 bases, with 11 bases between them. The CDR3 sequence: CASSLGAGMETQYF. For the CDR3, the DNA is TGTGCCAGCAGCTTGGGGGCAGGGATGGAGACCCAGTACTTC.

In its sample, this clonotype was seen many times. The chain joins TRBV5-1 to TRBJ2-7, with a possible D match to TRBD2 (5 bases). V was shortened by 7 bases and J by 2 bases, with 13 bases between the two germline ends. The CDR3 contains 13 residues. Germline CDR1 and CDR2: SGHRS and YFSETQ. CDR3 nucleotide sequence: TGCGCCAGCTCGCGTGGGGAGACCTACGAGCAGTACTTC. Its protein product is CASSRGETYEQYF.

The J gene is TRBJ2-2, the V gene TRBV5-5, with TRBD2 matching over 8 bases. V gave up 1 base and J gave up 4 bases; unmatched junction bases: 6. CDR3 length: 16 residues. Germline-derived CDR1 and CDR2 are SGHKS and YYEKEE (reference sequence). The CDR3 region is CASSLSGTRGTGELFF. CDR3 coding DNA: TGTGCCAGCAGCTTGAGTGGGACTAGGGGCACCGGGGAGCTGTTTTTT.

V is TRBV7-9 and J is TRBJ1-2, with D tentatively TRBD1 (6 bases). The CDR3 totals 14 residues. Germline CDR1 reads SEHNR; CDR2 reads FQNEAQ (reference sequence). Trimming took 5 bases from V and 5 from J, leaving 15 bases between them. CDR3 sequence reads: CASSQSRTEYGYTF. The CDR3 nucleotides are TGTGCCAGCAGCCAGAGCCGGACAGAGTATGGCTACACCTTC. The whole variable domain, remainder taken from reference TRBV7-9 and TRBJ1-2, is DTGVSQNPRHKITKRGQNVTFRCDPISEHNRLYWYRQTLGQGPEFLTYFQNEAQLEKSRLLSDRFSAERPKGSFSTLEIQRTEQGDSAMYLCASSQSRTEYGYTFGSGTRLTVV.

The genes are TRBV11-3 and TRBJ2-1; 7 bases match TRBD1. This CDR3 contains 13 residues. Germline V CDR1 and CDR2: SGHNT, YENEEA. Trimming removed 10 bases from V and 2 bases from J; junction bases left unmatched: 5. The CDR3 DNA is TGTGCCACTCAGGACAGGCCCTACAATGAGCAGTTCTTC. This encodes CATQDRPYNEQFF.

This clonotype has more than one count but fewer than ten. In DNA, the CDR3 is TGCAGTGCGACCATACTCCTAGCGGTCCAAGAGACCCAGTACTTC. Residues: CSATILLAVQETQYF. The chain is built from TRBV20-1 and TRBJ2-5; 7 nucleotides align to TRBD2. V lost 6 bases to trimming and J lost 1 base; unmatched junction nucleotides: 11. This CDR3 spans 15 amino acids. Per the germline V gene, CDR1 is DFQATT and CDR2 is SNEGSKA (reference sequence).

The rearrangement joins TRBV18 to TRBJ2-7; the D is unclear. CDR1 is KGHSH, CDR2 LQKENI, per germline. This CDR3 region has 13 residues. The V end lost 0 bases, the J end lost 7 bases, and 10 bases lay between the germline ends. CDR3 sequence: CASSPPTALEQYV. The CDR3 DNA follows: TGTGCCAGCTCACCACCGACTGCCCTTGAGCAGTACGTC.

This clonotype was counted ten times or more. The chain carries TRBV28 and TRBJ2-1, with 11 bases aligning to TRBD2. Germline trimming cut 4 bases from V and 7 bases from J; bases unmatched to any gene: 9. Germline values: CDR1 MDHEN, CDR2 SYDVKM. The length of the CDR3 is 16 residues. The CDR3 sequence is CASSSSGTSGWNEQFF. The CDR3 nucleotides read TGTGCCAGCAGTTCGTCCGGGACTAGCGGATGGAATGAGCAGTTCTTC.